This TCR beta chain was sequenced for a study of blood T cell repertoires in COVID-19. About the study: Acute and convalescent COVID-19 specimens originated in the United States, Italy and Spain. From T cells, B-cell-depleted T cells, or PBMCs came the material, which was cDNA or gDNA.

CDR3 length: 15 residues. Germline CDR1 SGHNT, CDR2 YYREEE (reference sequence). J gave up 9 bases and V 0 bases, and 10 bases lay outside the gene matches. Authors' methods: How many nucleated cells were present was estimated from reference gene primer amplification. Assay used: immunoSEQ multiplex PCR; TCRdb lists only in-frame clones, some missing. D and trimming come from the DNA, and the V and J calls and clone size come from that table. The sample carries roughly 170,000 clones, less than 85% recorded once. V is TRBV5-4 and J is TRBJ2-3; 7 bases are a match to TRBD2. The sequencing input was peripheral blood. This receptor was obtained from a woman of 80 years or more with acute or convalescent COVID-19. CDR3 bases: TGTGCCAGCAGCTTGGCTAGCGGCCATAAAGGGACGCAGTATTTT. This encodes CASSLASGHKGTQYF.